This T cell receptor beta chain was observed in a study of PD-L1 blockade in urothelial cancer. Study details: Samples came from 3 weeks, at the second dose, and 6 weeks into treatment. General study findings and limits: Blood TCR clonality below the median before treatment was a predictor of better survival.

In regard to this clone: As yet, its antigen is unknown.

V shed 3 bases, J shed 8 bases, and the junction held 9 bases outside the gene matches. CDR3 size: 14 residues. Germline values: CDR1 SGHTS, CDR2 YDEGEE. Clones were sequenced by immunoSEQ multiplex PCR, and TCRdb holds only the in-frame ones, with some missing. The sample has fewer than 130,000 clones, approximately 86% seen once. Sequences were derived from PBMCs, sampled around atezolizumab (anti-PD-L1) treatment. The TCR comes from a man in his fifties or sixties with urothelial cancer. The chain uses TRBV5-8 and TRBJ1-2; 8 bases agree with TRBD1. The CDR3 DNA follows: TGTGCCAGCAGCTCCCGGACAGGGTCTAAGGGCTACACCTTC. The encoded protein is CASSSRTGSKGYTF.